These 22 T cell receptor beta chains share one sample of origin, sequenced in a study of cytomegalovirus exposure and HLA in healthy donors. Clones were read by immunoSEQ multiplex PCR, and TCRdb kept only the in-frame ones, dropping some. The table has 120,000 to 150,000 clones, around nine tenths seen once. The sequenced sample was PBMCs. These receptors all stem from a woman aged 18 to 35 in good health and CMV-seropositive.

The chain employs TRBV2 and TRBJ2-3, with 11 bases that match TRBD1. CDR1 is SNHLY and CDR2 is FYNNEI in the germline V gene. After removal of 5 bases from V and 0 bases from J, the junction contained 10 bases not matched to a gene. The CDR3 extends over 18 amino acids. The CDR3 sequence is CASSRRTGGIVSTDTQYF. DNA of the CDR3: TGTGCCAGCAGTAGACGGACAGGGGGCATCGTTAGCACAGATACGCAGTATTTT.

This chain links TRBV21-1 with TRBJ2-3; the table calls TRBD2, which could not be checked here. TRBV21-1 is an annotated pseudogene. This CDR3 spans 17 amino acids. The CDR3 region is CASSKGLAGDDIDTQYF. The CDR3 DNA is TGTGCCAGCAGCAAAGGTCTAGCGGGAGATGATATTGATACGCAGTATTTT.

The chain links TRBV11-1 to TRBJ2-3; 10 bases line up with TRBD2. Per germline, CDR1 SGHAT and CDR2 FQDESV (reference sequence). Unmatched junction bases numbered 5, after V lost 3 bases and J lost 5 bases. The CDR3 covers 15 residues. The CDR3 is CASSLTGLAEDTQYF. DNA for the CDR3: TGTGCCAGCAGCTTGACCGGACTAGCGGAAGATACGCAGTATTTT.

The V and J genes are TRBV16 and TRBJ1-2; 7 positions match TRBD1. This CDR3 is 13 amino acids long. The V and J ends lost 2 bases and 3 bases, in that order; junction bases with no gene match: 0. Germline V lookup: CDR1 KGHSY, CDR2 FQNENV. Here the CDR3 DNA reads TGTGCCAGCAGCCAAGGACAGGACTATGGCTACACCTTC. It translates to CASSQGQDYGYTF.

The chain employs TRBV30 and TRBJ1-1; D unclear. V was cut by 4 bases and J by 3 bases, with 6 bases left in between. The CDR3 covers 11 residues. In germline, CDR1 is GTSNPN, CDR2 SVGIG (reference sequence). CDR3 sequence: CAWTLYTEAFF. CDR3 in DNA: TGTGCCTGGACCTTATACACTGAAGCTTTCTTT.

The chain joins TRBV11-3 to TRBJ2-3, with a tentative D call TRBD1 (8 bases). The CDR3 runs 17 residues. The germline V gene encodes CDR1 SGHNT and CDR2 YENEEA. The V gene lost 5 bases and the J gene lost 3 bases, with 21 bases spanning the gap. CDR3 amino acids: CASSPSTGGVLTDTQYF. CDR3 nucleotide sequence: TGTGCCAGCAGCCCCAGCACAGGGGGGGTGTTAACAGATACGCAGTATTTT.

The chain employs TRBV11-3 and TRBJ2-1; no definite D call. The CDR3 runs to 14 residues. The V and J ends lost 5 bases and 7 bases respectively, with 15 bases between them. CDR1 and CDR2 from the germline V gene are SGHNT and YENEEA. The chain's CDR3 is CASSPSTGWNEQFF. The CDR3 DNA reads as TGTGCCAGCAGCCCGTCTACCGGTTGGAATGAGCAGTTCTTC.

The chain has TRBV5-1 and TRBJ1-4; TRBD1 might be the D (6 bases). Germline CDR1 SGHRS, CDR2 YFSETQ. The CDR3 covers 16 residues. Trimming removed 0 bases from V and 0 bases from J, with 9 bases in between. The CDR3 nucleotides are TGCGCCAGCAGCTTGGGCAGGGGCGCAACTAATGAAAAACTGTTTTTT. It is translated as CASSLGRGATNEKLFF.

V and J are TRBV6-4 and TRBJ2-5, with a possible D match to TRBD1 (5 bases). This CDR3 is 15 amino acids long. The V end lost 0 bases, the J end lost 1 base, and 9 bases lay between the germline ends. Germline lookup yields CDR1 MRHNA and CDR2 SNTAGT. The CDR3 region is CASSDSRDSQETQYF. CDR3 bases: TGTGCCAGCAGTGACTCTCGCGACAGCCAAGAGACCCAGTACTTC.

This chain connects TRBV11-3 to TRBJ1-1; D uncertain. V gave up 1 base and J gave up 0 bases, with 6 bases separating them. The length of the CDR3 is 14 residues. Germline CDR1 and CDR2: SGHNT and YENEEA. CDR3 nucleotides: TGTGCCAGCAGCTTAGGGGCAGTGAACACTGAAGCTTTCTTT. It specifies CASSLGAVNTEAFF.

This clone showed up just once. V gene TRBV6-1 combines with J gene TRBJ2-5; D unclear. V shed 1 base and J shed 2 bases, with 5 bases lying between them. CDR3 length equals 13 residues. The germline V gene has CDR1 MNHNS and CDR2 SASEGT. The CDR3 bases are TGTGCCAGCAGTGAAGTATTGCAAGAGACCCAGTACTTC. Translation gives CASSEVLQETQYF.

The chain is built from TRBV19 and TRBJ2-7; weak D call: TRBD1 (5 bases). Germline V lookup: CDR1 LNHDA, CDR2 SQIVND (reference sequence). CDR3 length: 14 residues. V lost 3 bases to trimming and J lost 0 bases, with 9 bases between them. The CDR3 spells CASSMDTASYEQYF. CDR3 DNA: TGTGCCAGTAGTATGGACACCGCCTCCTACGAGCAGTACTTC.

The gene calls are TRBV11-2 and TRBJ2-7; 16 bases fit TRBD2. This CDR3 contains 18 residues. Germline CDR1 and CDR2: SGHAT and FQNNGV. J lost 6 bases, V lost 5 bases, and 13 bases had no gene match. The CDR3: CASSRLPGLAGGPREQYF. Written as DNA, the CDR3 is TGTGCCAGCAGCCGCTTACCGGGACTAGCGGGAGGGCCTCGCGAGCAGTACTTC.

This clone was seen a single time. The V gene is TRBV10-3, the J gene TRBJ1-2; possibly TRBD1 for D (6 bases). This CDR3 is 15 amino acids long. Between the trimmed V and J ends, which lost 4 bases and 4 bases, there was a span of 16 bases. The germline CDR1 and CDR2 sequences are ENHRY and SYGVKD. The CDR3 coding sequence is TGTGCCATCAGTGTATCCAATACAGGGAGCTATGGCTACACCTTC. Its protein is CAISVSNTGSYGYTF.

V and J are TRBV4-1 and TRBJ2-7; no definite D call. V was trimmed by 0 bases and J by 0 bases, leaving 9 bases between them. The CDR3 has 15 residues. Germline loops: CDR1 MGHRA, CDR2 YSYEKL. The CDR3 region has the DNA TGCGCCAGCAGCCAAGATGAGGTCGTCTCCTACGAGCAGTACTTC. Amino acids: CASSQDEVVSYEQYF.

The rearrangement joins TRBV2 to TRBJ2-1; D is perhaps TRBD1 (6 bases). The CDR3 has 14 amino acids. With 6 bases removed from V and 4 bases from J, the gap between germline ends came to 13 bases. Germline loops: CDR1 SNHLY, CDR2 FYNNEI. CDR3 in amino acids: CASRGQGHYNEQFF. The CDR3 DNA reads TGTGCCAGCAGAGGGCAGGGGCATTACAATGAGCAGTTCTTC.

The chain combines TRBV29-1 with TRBJ2-1; 13 bases agree with TRBD2. CDR3 length: 15 amino acids. The germline gives CDR1 SQVTM, CDR2 ANQGSEA. Trimming took 4 bases from V and 5 from J; bases not matched to a gene: 5. CDR3 coding DNA: TGCAGCGTTGCCAGGACTAGCGGGAGTGACAATGAGCAGTTCTTC. It specifies CSVARTSGSDNEQFF.

The chain has TRBV7-9 and TRBJ1-3, with 8 bases identical to TRBD1. CDR1 is SEHNR, CDR2 FQNEAQ, per germline (reference sequence). With V trimmed by 2 bases and J by 10 bases, 16 bases remained unmatched. The CDR3 spans 17 residues. CDR3 loop: CASSLSSGGFRGWTIYF. CDR3 sequence (DNA): TGTGCCAGCAGCTTATCGTCAGGGGGCTTTAGGGGTTGGACCATATATTTT.

This chain joins TRBV9 and TRBJ2-1; 9 positions match TRBD2. Germline CDR1 and CDR2: SGDLS and YYNGEE. Trimming at V came to 2 bases and at J to 3 bases, leaving 6 bases not matched to a gene. The CDR3 sequence is 16 residues long. The CDR3 region is CASSVSPAGGYNEQFF. CDR3 bases: TGTGCCAGCAGCGTGTCACCAGCGGGAGGCTACAATGAGCAGTTCTTC.

This clone is categorized as medium-sized. This chain joins TRBV6-1 and TRBJ1-1; D may be TRBD1 (5 bases). V lost 2 bases, J lost 5 bases, and 15 bases lay in between. The CDR3 consists of 15 residues. The germline V gene has CDR1 MNHNS and CDR2 SASEGT. The CDR3 nucleotides read TGTGCCAGCAGTGAAAGGGCTTCGGGGGAGACTGAAGCTTTCTTT. Translation: CASSERASGETEAFF.

With regard to this clone: The limits of the CDR3 on the DNA are not certain, so only TCRdb's listed CDR3 is given. The chain couples TRBV19 to TRBJ1-1; the table's D call, TRBD1, has no DNA check behind it. Germline V gives CDR1 LNHDA, CDR2 SQIVND (reference sequence). The CDR3 contains 15 residues when both ends are counted. CDR3 sequence reads: CASSIDFGQGASTFF.

This rearrangement joins TRBV10-3 to TRBJ2-5; a possible D gene is TRBD2 (6 bases). Germline CDR1 ENHRY, CDR2 SYGVKD. The CDR3 has 14 residues. V shed 6 bases and J shed 1 base, with 12 bases lying between them. Written as DNA, the CDR3 is TGTGCCATCAGCTTAGCGGACACCCAAGAGACCCAGTACTTC. Translation gives CAISLADTQETQYF.